What follows are 4 T cell receptor beta chains derived from one specimen sequenced in a study of CD8+ T cells in alopecia areata. The treatment is: oral pan-JAK inhibitor, 5-10 mg twice daily. Extraction and reverse transcription of RNA yielded cDNA as the sequencing template. Method: immunoSEQ multiplex PCR; TCRdb's copy keeps in-frame clones and lacks some. Of about 200,000 clones listed, around 60% are singletons. Sequencing was performed on CD4+ T cells sorted from blood, taken between weeks 49 and 50, from a patient treated with tofacitinib. The receptors here all came from a human donor with alopecia areata.

This rearrangement joins TRBV5-1 to TRBJ1-2; D unresolved. The ends were cut back, 2 bases at V and 0 bases at J, with 8 bases in the middle. The CDR3 has 14 amino acids. Germline V gene data show CDR1 as SGHRS and CDR2 as YFSETQ. Here the CDR3 DNA reads TGCGCCAGCAGCTTCACGTCTTCTAACTATGGCTACACCTTC. This codes for CASSFTSSNYGYTF.

The V gene is TRBV7-8, the J gene TRBJ1-2, with TRBD1 matching 7 bases. There are 13 residues in the CDR3. With V trimmed by 1 base and J by 6 bases, 2 bases remained unmatched. The germline gives CDR1 SGHVS, CDR2 FQNEAQ. The CDR3 DNA follows: TGTGCCAGCAGCTTAGTTGGGACAGATGGCTACACCTTC. Protein product: CASSLVGTDGYTF.

This chain uses TRBV29-1 with TRBJ2-7; TRBD2 matches at 7 bases. The germline CDR1 and CDR2 sequences are SQVTM and ANQGSEA. CDR3 size: 12 residues. V trimming: 4 bases; J trimming: 2 bases; junction bases outside the gene matches: 2. CDR3 DNA: TGCAGCGTTGCGGGGGGTACCTACGAGCAGTACTTC. It codes for CSVAGGTYEQYF.

The sample holds a few counts of this clone. This chain connects TRBV14 to TRBJ2-7, with D uncertain. Germline V lookup: CDR1 SGHDN, CDR2 FVKESK. V was pared by 2 bases and J by 1 base, with 9 bases between. The CDR3 has 14 amino acids. CDR3 DNA sequence: TGTGCCAGCAGCCAACAGACCGTTTCCTACGAGCAGTACTTC. This codes for CASSQQTVSYEQYF.